The 8 T cell receptor beta chains below all came from one sample that was sequenced in a study of ipilimumab plus nivolumab after autologous stem cell transplantation (dated by TCRdb to the early 2020s). Library generation was performed with the immunoSEQ multiplex PCR assay. TCRdb provides this immuneACCESS table in a form limited to in-frame rearrangements. Some clones are lacking; in checked studies, under half of them reflect an unresolved V gene, and why the rest are absent is not known. This sample comprises approximately 14,000 clones, approximately 75% of them detected only once. The ten largest make up roughly a tenth of the sample. Sequenced here: PBMCs, sampled in a trial of ipilimumab plus nivolumab as post-transplant consolidation. These receptors all come from a male donor with primary mediastinal lymphoma.

The table lists this clone with a count of one. The chain uses TRBV10-3 and TRBJ1-1, with 7 bases that match TRBD1. CDR1 and CDR2 from the germline V gene are ENHRY and SYGVKD. V was pared by 6 bases and J by 3 bases, with 4 bases of the junction left unmatched. The CDR3 has 13 residues. CDR3: CAIRGQRDTEAFF. Written as DNA, the CDR3 is TGTGCCATCAGGGGACAGAGGGACACTGAAGCTTTCTTT.

V gene TRBV28 combines with J gene TRBJ2-3; D unresolved. The germline gives CDR1 MDHEN, CDR2 SYDVKM. Trimming pared 4 bases from V and 10 bases from J, leaving 12 bases between. This CDR3 comprises 12 residues. In DNA, the CDR3 is TGTGCCAGCAGTTCCCCTCCGGGCCCGCAGTATTTT. It is translated as CASSSPPGPQYF.

This rearrangement joins TRBV28 to TRBJ1-1, with D uncertain. The CDR3 is 14 amino acids. Germline CDR1 and CDR2: MDHEN and SYDVKM. V lost 5 bases and J 4 bases, leaving 14 bases between the germline ends. The CDR3 coding sequence is TGTGCCAGCAGTCCATTGGATCCGGGCACTGAAGCTTTCTTT. Residues: CASSPLDPGTEAFF.

The V gene is TRBV21-1, the J gene TRBJ2-1; TRBD1 is the table's D call, not checked against the DNA. TRBV21-1 has pseudogene status. The CDR3 totals 18 residues. CDR3 DNA: TGTGCCAGCAGCAAAAAAGGATATCCGGGACAGGGGCCGGGGGAGCAGTTCTTC. Encoded protein: CASSKKGYPGQGPGEQFF.

This chain uses TRBV6-5 with TRBJ1-5; 7 bases are a match to TRBD1. V shed 6 bases and J 4 bases; nucleotides not matched to a gene: 9. There are 15 residues in the CDR3. CDR1 is MNHEY, CDR2 SVGAGI, per germline. DNA for the CDR3: TGTGCCAGCAGGCGGGACAGCCTAGGTAATCAGCCCCAGCATTTT. Translation: CASRRDSLGNQPQHF.

This clone was counted only a few times. The chain couples TRBV21-1 to TRBJ1-2; TRBD1 reflects the table's D call only, with no check against the DNA. TRBV21-1 is flagged as a pseudogene. The CDR3 length is 16 residues. The CDR3 DNA is TGTGCCAGCAGCAGACCAAAGGCAGGGGCTAACTATGGCTACACCTTC. Its protein product is CASSRPKAGANYGYTF.

This chain uses TRBV5-1 with TRBJ1-1; D not certain. The length of the CDR3 is 13 residues. The germline CDR1 and CDR2 sequences are SGHRS and YFSETQ. Trimming left V 4 bases short and J 5 bases short, with 12 bases between. In nucleotides, the CDR3 is TGCGCCAGCAGCGCCGCTATGGGGACTGAAGCTTTCTTT. It specifies CASSAAMGTEAFF.

This clone appeared once. The chain uses TRBV7-3 and TRBJ2-5; 7 nucleotides line up with TRBD1. Germline V gives CDR1 SGHTA, CDR2 FQGTGA. The CDR3 has 16 residues. V dropped 0 bases and J dropped 2; count of bases not matched to a gene: 6. CDR3 sequence: CASSLTFDREQETQYF. The CDR3, as DNA: TGTGCCAGCAGCTTAACTTTTGACAGGGAACAAGAGACCCAGTACTTC.